This TCR beta chain was sequenced during a study of blood T cell repertoires in COVID-19. Study context: Sites across the United States, Italy and Spain contributed samples from acute and convalescent COVID-19. T cells, B-cell-depleted T cells, or PBMCs supplied cDNA or gDNA.

A Seattle source enrolled patients during active infection and followed them longitudinally. In the authors' methods: Reference gene primer amplification yielded estimated nucleated cell counts. Profiled with immunoSEQ multiplex PCR; TCRdb holds only in-frame clones, not every one. V and J calls and clone size follow that table, whereas D and trimming were derived from the DNA. Of 290,000 or so clones in the sample, 90% to 95% were seen once. The CDR3 totals 16 residues. The V end was cut by 3 bases, the J end by 2 bases, with 13 bases between. Germline assignment: CDR1 SEHNR and CDR2 FQNEAQ (reference sequence).

The material sequenced was peripheral blood. J is TRBJ2-2 and V is TRBV7-9, with D possibly being TRBD2 (6 bases). This receptor was obtained from a woman under 40 with COVID-19, enrolled during active disease. CDR3 in amino acids: CASSLFLAVNTGELFF. CDR3 bases: TGTGCCAGCAGCTTGTTCTTAGCGGTTAACACCGGGGAGCTGTTTTTT.